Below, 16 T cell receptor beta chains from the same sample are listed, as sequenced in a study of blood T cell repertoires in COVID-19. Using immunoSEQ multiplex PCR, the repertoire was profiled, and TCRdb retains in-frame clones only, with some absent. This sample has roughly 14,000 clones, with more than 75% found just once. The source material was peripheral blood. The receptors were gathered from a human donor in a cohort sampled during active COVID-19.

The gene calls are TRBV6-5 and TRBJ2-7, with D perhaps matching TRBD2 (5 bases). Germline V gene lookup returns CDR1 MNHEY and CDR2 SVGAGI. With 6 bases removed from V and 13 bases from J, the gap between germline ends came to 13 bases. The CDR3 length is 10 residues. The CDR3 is CASRDTRYYF. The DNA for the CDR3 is TGTGCCAGCAGGGATACTAGGTACTACTTC.

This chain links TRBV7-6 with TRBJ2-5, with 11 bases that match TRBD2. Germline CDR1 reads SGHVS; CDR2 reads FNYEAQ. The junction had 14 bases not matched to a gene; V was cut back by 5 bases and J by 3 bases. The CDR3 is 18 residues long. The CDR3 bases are TGTGCCAGCAGCCCAAGCCGGCTTCCGGGACTAGCGGAAGAGACCCAGTACTTC. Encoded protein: CASSPSRLPGLAEETQYF.

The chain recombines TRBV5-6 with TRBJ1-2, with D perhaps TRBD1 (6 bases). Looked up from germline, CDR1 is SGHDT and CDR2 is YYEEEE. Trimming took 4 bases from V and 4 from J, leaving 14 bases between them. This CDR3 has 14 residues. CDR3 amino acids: CASSPTDSSYGYTF. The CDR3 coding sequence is TGTGCCAGCAGCCCGACGGACAGCAGCTATGGCTACACCTTC.

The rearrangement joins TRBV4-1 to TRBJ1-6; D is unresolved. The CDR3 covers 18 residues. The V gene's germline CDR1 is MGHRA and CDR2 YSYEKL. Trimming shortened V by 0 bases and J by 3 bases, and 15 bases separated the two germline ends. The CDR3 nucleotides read TGCGCCAGCAGCCAAGAACCCCCGGCAGGTGTCTATAATTCACCCCTCCACTTT. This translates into CASSQEPPAGVYNSPLHF.

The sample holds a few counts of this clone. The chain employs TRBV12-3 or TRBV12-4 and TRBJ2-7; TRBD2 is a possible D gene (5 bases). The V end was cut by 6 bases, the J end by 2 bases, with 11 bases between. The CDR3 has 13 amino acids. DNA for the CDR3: TGTGCCAGCAGGGACTCGTTGACCTACGAGCAGTACTTC. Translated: CASRDSLTYEQYF.

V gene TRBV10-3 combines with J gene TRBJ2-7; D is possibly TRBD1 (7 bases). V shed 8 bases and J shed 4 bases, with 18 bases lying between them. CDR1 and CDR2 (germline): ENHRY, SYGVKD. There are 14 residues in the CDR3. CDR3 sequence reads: CAIGGTDNTYEQYF. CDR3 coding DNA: TGTGCCATCGGAGGGACAGACAATACTTACGAGCAGTACTTC.

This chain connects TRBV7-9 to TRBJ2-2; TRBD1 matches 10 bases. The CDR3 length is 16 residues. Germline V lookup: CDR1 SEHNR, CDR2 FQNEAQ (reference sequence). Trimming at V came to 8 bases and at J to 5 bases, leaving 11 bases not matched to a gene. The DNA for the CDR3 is TGTGCCAGCTCCCTTGGGACAGGGGAGTCGACCGGGGAGCTGTTTTTT. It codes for CASSLGTGESTGELFF. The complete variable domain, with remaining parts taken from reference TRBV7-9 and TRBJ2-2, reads DTGVSQNPRHKITKRGQNVTFRCDPISEHNRLYWYRQTLGQGPEFLTYFQNEAQLEKSRLLSDRFSAERPKGSFSTLEIQRTEQGDSAMYLCASSLGTGESTGELFFGEGSRLTVL.

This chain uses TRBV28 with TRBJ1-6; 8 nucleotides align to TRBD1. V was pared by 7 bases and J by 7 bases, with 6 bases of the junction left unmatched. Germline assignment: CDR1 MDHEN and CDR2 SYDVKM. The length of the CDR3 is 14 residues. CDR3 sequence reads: CASTQGQANSPLHF. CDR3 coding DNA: TGTGCCAGCACCCAGGGACAGGCAAATTCACCCCTCCACTTT.

This CDR3 is CAISSGTGAYEQYF. CDR3 nucleotide sequence: TGTGCCATCAGTTCCGGGACAGGGGCCTACGAGCAGTACTTC. The chain employs TRBV10-3 and TRBJ2-7; 10 nucleotides agree with TRBD1. Germline CDR1 is ENHRY and CDR2 is SYGVKD. Germline trimming cut 5 bases from V and 2 bases from J; bases unmatched to any gene: 3. The CDR3 consists of 14 residues.

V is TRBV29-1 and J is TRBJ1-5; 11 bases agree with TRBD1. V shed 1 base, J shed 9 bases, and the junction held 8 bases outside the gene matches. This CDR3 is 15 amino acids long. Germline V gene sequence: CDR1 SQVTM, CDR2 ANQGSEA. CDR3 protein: CSVEGGQGGSGPQHF. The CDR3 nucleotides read TGCAGCGTTGAAGGGGGACAGGGGGGAAGCGGGCCCCAGCATTTT.

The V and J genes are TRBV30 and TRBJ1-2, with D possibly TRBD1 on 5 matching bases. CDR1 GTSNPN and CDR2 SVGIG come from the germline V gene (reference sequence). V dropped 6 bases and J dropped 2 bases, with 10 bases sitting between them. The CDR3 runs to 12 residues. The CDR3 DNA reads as TGTGCCTGTTCCACAGGCAACTATGGCTACACCTTC. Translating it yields CACSTGNYGYTF.

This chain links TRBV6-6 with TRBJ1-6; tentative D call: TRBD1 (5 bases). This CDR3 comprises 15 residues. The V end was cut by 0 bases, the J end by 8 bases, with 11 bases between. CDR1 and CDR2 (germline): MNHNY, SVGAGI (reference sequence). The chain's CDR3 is CASSYSADSDSPLHF. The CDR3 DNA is TGTGCCAGCAGTTACTCCGCTGACAGCGATTCACCCCTCCACTTT.

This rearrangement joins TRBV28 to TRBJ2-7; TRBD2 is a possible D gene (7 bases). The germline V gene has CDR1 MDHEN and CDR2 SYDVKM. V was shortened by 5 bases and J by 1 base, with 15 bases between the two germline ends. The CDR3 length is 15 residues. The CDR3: CASSTPGEGSYEQYF. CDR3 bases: TGTGCCAGCAGTACCCCAGGGGAGGGATCCTACGAGCAGTACTTC. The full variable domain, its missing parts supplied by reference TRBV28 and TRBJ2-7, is DVKVTQSSRYLVKRTGEKVFLECVQDMDHENMFWYRQDPGLGLRLIYFSYDVKMKEKGDIPEGYSVSREKKERFSLILESASTNQTSMYLCASSTPGEGSYEQYFGPGTRLTVT.

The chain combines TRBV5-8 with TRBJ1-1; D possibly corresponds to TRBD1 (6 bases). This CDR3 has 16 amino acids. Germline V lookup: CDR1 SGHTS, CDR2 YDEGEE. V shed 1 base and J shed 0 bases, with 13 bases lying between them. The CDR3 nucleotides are TGTGCCAGCAGCTTGTTATTCGGGGACATGAACACTGAAGCTTTCTTT. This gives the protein CASSLLFGDMNTEAFF. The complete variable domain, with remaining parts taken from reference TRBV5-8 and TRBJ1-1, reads EAGVTQSPTHLIKTRGQQATLRCSPISGHTSVYWYQQALGLGLQFLLWYDEGEERNRGNFPPRFSGRQFPNYSSELNVNALELEDSALYLCASSLLFGDMNTEAFFGQGTRLTVV.

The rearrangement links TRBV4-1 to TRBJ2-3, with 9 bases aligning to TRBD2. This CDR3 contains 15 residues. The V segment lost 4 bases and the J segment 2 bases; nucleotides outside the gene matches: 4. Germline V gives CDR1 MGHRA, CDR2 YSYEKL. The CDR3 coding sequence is TGCGCCAGCAGCCTATTAGCGGGGGCCACAGATACGCAGTATTTT. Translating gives CASSLLAGATDTQYF.

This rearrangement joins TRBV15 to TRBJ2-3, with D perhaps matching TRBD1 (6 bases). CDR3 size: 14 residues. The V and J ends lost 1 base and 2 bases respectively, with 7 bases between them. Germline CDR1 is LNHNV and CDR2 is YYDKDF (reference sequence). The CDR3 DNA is TGTGCCACCAGCAGAGGACAGGCCACAGATACGCAGTATTTT. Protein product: CATSRGQATDTQYF.